This T cell receptor beta chain was found in a study of T cell repertoires in cytomegalovirus infection. On the study more broadly: Through public TCR beta signatures, both CMV infection and matching HLA type were indicated.

This clonotype was seen a handful of times. What it binds is not known. The CDR3 is 14 residues long. The trim removed 5 bases at V and 6 bases at J, leaving 6 bases unmatched. Germline V CDR1 and CDR2: LNHNV, YYDKDF (reference sequence). TCRdb re-called the reads with MiXCR, one entry per CDR3 protein. Seen here are around 55,000 distinct CDR3 sequences, 20% to 25% observed once, and the top ten hold around 27%. The origin of this receptor is a human donor in good health (CMV status not recorded). Some clones in this sample may be carry-over from other donors' samples. The chain recombines TRBV15 with TRBJ2-7; TRBD1 matches at 11 bases. Sequenced here: CD8+ T cells from cultured PBMCs, sampled from culture after CMV antigen stimulation. The CDR3 loop reads CATSAGTGGFEQYF. CDR3 DNA sequence: TGTGCCACCAGCGCAGGGACAGGGGGTTTCGAGCAGTACTTC.